This is a list of T cell receptor beta chains from one sample in a study of CD4 T cells in relation to SARS-CoV-2 and coronaviruses. Here immunoSEQ multiplex PCR was the method, and the copy in TCRdb shows in-frame clones only, minus some. Of under 25,000 clones listed, around 80% are singletons. What these receptors recognize is not known. The sequenced sample consisted of CD4+ T cells from PBMCs, cultured in vitro. The receptors shown here come from a human donor in good health. Each CDR3 is given with its conserved first and last residue. D genes are given only for firm matches. The listing skips clone size in some rows; elsewhere it reads once, few, many or a size class.

size: .; D: .; V: TRBV11-1; J: TRBJ2-7; CDR3: CASSIQVLNSYEQYF; DNA: TGTGCCAGCAGCATACAGGTGTTGAACTCCTACGAGCAGTACTTC
size: .; D: TRBD1; V: TRBV7-9; J: TRBJ2-7; CDR3: CASSLPTGALYEQYF; DNA: TGTGCCAGCAGCTTACCCACAGGGGCCCTCTACGAGCAGTACTTC
size: .; D: .; V: TRBV19; J: TRBJ2-5; CDR3: CASSKRTPKEETQYF; DNA: TGTGCCAGTAGTAAAAGGACACCCAAGGAGGAGACCCAGTACTTC
size: .; D: TRBD1; V: TRBV11-2; J: TRBJ1-3; CDR3: CASSVARTGVGNTIYF; DNA: TGTGCCAGCAGCGTTGCCCGGACAGGGGTCGGAAACACCATATATTTT
size: .; D: .; V: TRBV7-5; J: TRBJ1-2; CDR3: CARSLANAGTGENYGYTF; DNA: TGTGCCAGAAGCTTAGCCAACGCCGGGACAGGGGAGAACTATGGCTACACCTTC
size: few; D: TRBD1; V: TRBV4-2; J: TRBJ1-5; CDR3: CASSQDGGRGGSQPQHF; DNA: TGTGCCAGCAGCCAAGATGGGGGCAGGGGGGGTTCCCAGCCCCAGCATTTT
size: .; D: .; V: TRBV6-2/TRBV6-3; J: TRBJ1-1; CDR3: CASSYSMGTRNTEAFF; DNA: TGTGCCAGCAGTTACTCGATGGGGACCCGGAACACTGAAGCTTTCTTT
size: .; D: .; V: TRBV6-6; J: TRBJ1-6; CDR3: CASSPGPGGSSPLHF; DNA: TGTGCCAGCAGCCCCGGACCCGGGGGTAGTTCACCCCTCCACTTT
size: .; D: .; V: TRBV6-6; J: TRBJ2-2; CDR3: CASSQQGNTGELFF; DNA: TGTGCCAGCAGTCAGCAGGGTAACACCGGGGAGCTGTTTTTT
size: large; D: .; V: TRBV19; J: TRBJ1-5; CDR3: CASRPSNQPQHF; DNA: TGTGCCAGTAGGCCTAGCAATCAGCCCCAGCATTTT
size: .; D: .; V: TRBV5-1; J: TRBJ2-1; CDR3: CASSWDGYNEQFF; DNA: TGCGCCAGCAGCTGGGACGGCTACAATGAGCAGTTCTTC
size: .; D: .; V: TRBV6-5; J: TRBJ2-1; CDR3: CASSYGGTGYNEQFF; DNA: TGTGCCAGCAGTTACGGGGGCACAGGCTACAATGAGCAGTTCTTC
size: few; D: .; V: TRBV5-6; J: TRBJ2-5; CDR3: CASSPVRVLETQYF; DNA: TGTGCCAGCAGCCCTGTACGGGTTCTCGAGACCCAGTACTTC
size: once; D: .; V: TRBV7-8; J: TRBJ1-5; CDR3: CASSLGDQPQHF; DNA: TGTGCCAGCAGCTTAGGCGATCAGCCCCAGCATTTT
size: .; D: TRBD1; V: TRBV10-3; J: TRBJ1-5; CDR3: CAISDSSDRAFHNQPQHF; DNA: TGTGCCATCAGTGACTCATCGGACAGGGCCTTCCACAATCAGCCCCAGCATTTT
size: .; D: .; V: TRBV3-1/TRBV3-2; J: TRBJ1-4; CDR3: CASTTRATNEKLFF; DNA: TGTGCCAGCACGACCAGGGCAACTAATGAAAAACTGTTTTTT
size: .; D: .; V: TRBV7-9; J: TRBJ2-2; CDR3: CASSLLITSGQLNTGELFF; DNA: TGTGCCAGCAGCTTATTAATTACGTCCGGACAGCTTAACACCGGGGAGCTGTTTTTT
size: few; D: TRBD2; V: TRBV4-2; J: TRBJ2-2; CDR3: CASSQVATSEAGELFF; DNA: TGTGCCAGCAGCCAAGTGGCGACTAGCGAGGCCGGGGAGCTGTTTTTT
size: .; D: TRBD2; V: TRBV7-3; J: TRBJ2-3; CDR3: CASSLTPTSAGTDTQYF; DNA: TGTGCCAGCAGCTTAACTCCAACTAGCGCGGGCACAGATACGCAGTATTTT
size: few; D: .; V: TRBV2; J: TRBJ1-6; CDR3: CASTQDTYNSPLHF; DNA: TGTGCCAGCACCCAGGACACTTATAATTCACCCCTCCACTTT
size: .; D: .; V: TRBV3-1/TRBV3-2; J: TRBJ2-2; CDR3: CASSRRLLTDTGELFF; DNA: TGTGCCAGCAGCCGCCGCCTTTTGACAGACACCGGGGAGCTGTTTTTT
size: .; D: .; V: TRBV6-6; J: TRBJ1-1; CDR3: CASSYPLGGTEAFF; DNA: TGTGCCAGCAGTTACCCCCTGGGTGGCACTGAAGCTTTCTTT